The following is a T cell receptor beta chain sequence with its context. Template switching by 5'RACE produced TCR cDNA, adding a universal primer site and UMIs. Via MiXCR, TCRdb re-called the 5' RACE reads, giving one row per CDR3 protein. The sample records about 350,000 distinct CDR3 sequences, 11% being singletons. The data were obtained in a study of T cells after yellow fever vaccination. V trimming: 4 bases; J trimming: 0 bases; junction bases outside the gene matches: 6. Germline V CDR1 and CDR2: SGDLS, YYNGEE. The CDR3 has 16 residues. The sample here was PBMCs, taken on the day of the first yellow fever vaccination. The sequence was collected from a man aged 18 to 30 who received the YFV17D yellow fever vaccine. The chain couples TRBV9 to TRBJ1-4; 7 bases are shared with TRBD1. This chain's CDR3 is CASSLGTETTNEKLFF. The CDR3 DNA sequence: TGTGCCAGCAGCTTGGGGACAGAAACAACTAATGAAAAACTGTTTTTT.